The clone carrying this T cell receptor beta chain occurred many times. Its antigen is not known. The V gene's germline CDR1 is MNHEY and CDR2 SVGEGT. The V and J ends lost 2 bases and 15 bases, in that order; junction bases with no gene match: 7. The CDR3 sequence is 12 residues long. Conversion of TCR transcripts into cDNA relied on 5'RACE template switching, which added a universal primer site and UMIs. TCRdb recomputed calls from the 5' RACE reads with MiXCR, one row per CDR3 protein. This sample has 27,000 or so distinct CDR3 sequences, with around 4.3% found just once. This sample stems from a study of T cells after yellow fever vaccination. The study, taken as a whole, reports: Overlap between CD4 and CD8 compartments was detected for a small share of clonotypes. The secondary response was weaker but peaked faster, day 5 versus 15. In post-booster samples, most primary-vaccination clones reappeared (approximately 97% CD4, roughly 88% CD8).

The chain employs TRBV6-2 or TRBV6-3 and TRBJ2-1; 7 nucleotides match TRBD2. The specimen was CD8+ T cells sorted from PBMCs, collected 5 days after the yellow fever booster vaccination. The source is a man aged 25 to 40 who received the YFV17D yellow fever vaccine. This CDR3 is CASSYGAGVGFF. The CDR3 region has the DNA TGTGCCAGCAGTTACGGGGCGGGAGTAGGGTTCTTC.